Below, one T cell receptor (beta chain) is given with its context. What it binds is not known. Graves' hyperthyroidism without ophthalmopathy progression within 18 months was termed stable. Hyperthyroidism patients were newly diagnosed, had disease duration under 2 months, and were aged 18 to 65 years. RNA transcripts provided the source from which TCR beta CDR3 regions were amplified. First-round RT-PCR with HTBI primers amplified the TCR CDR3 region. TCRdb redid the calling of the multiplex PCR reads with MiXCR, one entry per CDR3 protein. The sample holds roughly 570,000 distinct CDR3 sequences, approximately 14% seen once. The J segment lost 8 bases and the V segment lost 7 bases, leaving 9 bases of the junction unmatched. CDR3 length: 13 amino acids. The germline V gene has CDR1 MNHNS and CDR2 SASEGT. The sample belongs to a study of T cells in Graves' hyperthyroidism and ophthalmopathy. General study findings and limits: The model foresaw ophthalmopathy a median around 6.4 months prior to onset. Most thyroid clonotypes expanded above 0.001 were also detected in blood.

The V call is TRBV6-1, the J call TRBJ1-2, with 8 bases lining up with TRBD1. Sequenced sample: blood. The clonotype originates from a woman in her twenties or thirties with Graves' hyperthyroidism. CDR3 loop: CASTRGQDGGYTF. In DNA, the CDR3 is TGTGCCAGCACTAGGGGACAGGACGGGGGCTACACCTTC.